The 22 T cell receptor beta chains given below trace back to one sample, sequenced in a study of T cells expressing NK-cell markers. For each CDR3 protein, TCRdb gives one entry from its re-call of the 5' RACE reads, without DNA. The table counts approximately 170,000 distinct CDR3 sequences; roughly a fifth lies in the top ten. Sequencing input: blood T cells: a sorted CD56 or NKG2C T cell subset, CD4+ or CD8+ T cells, or bulk PBMC T cells (not recorded which). The receptors derive from a man aged 18 to 69 in good health.

This CDR3 reads CSARDSPGNNEQFF. This rearrangement joins TRBV20-1 to TRBJ2-1; TCRdb lists TRBD1, though no DNA is available to test this call. The CDR3 runs to 14 residues. The germline V gene encodes CDR1 DFQATT and CDR2 SNEGSKA (reference sequence).

The chain carries TRBV7-3 and TRBJ2-5; the TCRdb call, TRBD2, lacks DNA for checking. Germline values: CDR1 SGHTA, CDR2 FQGTGA. The CDR3 is 15 amino acids. CDR3 sequence: CASSQTGGALETQYF.

The chain links TRBV14 to TRBJ2-7. This CDR3 is built from 15 residues. The germline V gene encodes CDR1 SGHDN and CDR2 FVKESK. The CDR3 sequence is CASSQVSGGTYEQYF.

V and J are TRBV27 and TRBJ1-2; TCRdb's D call, TRBD1, is unchecked because there is no DNA. This CDR3 has 16 residues. CDR1 and CDR2 from the germline V gene are MNHEY and SMNVEV (reference sequence). CDR3: CASSPLPGTRLYGYTF.

V and J are TRBV4-2 and TRBJ1-2. This CDR3 is built from 16 residues. The V gene's germline CDR1 is LGHNA and CDR2 YNFKEQ. This CDR3 is CASSQDLMDAGGGYTF.

The genes are TRBV7-9 and TRBJ1-6; the TCRdb call, TRBD1, lacks DNA for checking. Germline CDR1 is SEHNR and CDR2 is FQNEAQ (reference sequence). The CDR3 has 12 amino acids. CDR3 sequence: CASSGRGSPLHF.

The chain uses TRBV24-1 and TRBJ2-7; as DNA is missing, the TRBD2 call by TCRdb cannot be tested. The V gene's germline CDR1 is KGHDR and CDR2 SFDVKD. This CDR3 has 16 amino acids. This CDR3 reads CATSDLHSGGSYEQYF.

The J gene is TRBJ2-7, the V gene TRBV5-8; TCRdb lists TRBD1, though no DNA is available to test this call. From germline, CDR1 is SGHTS and CDR2 YDEGEE. The CDR3 covers 14 residues. This CDR3 reads CASSHSGQSYEQYF. Looking up the rest from reference TRBV5-8 and TRBJ2-7 gives the full variable domain: EAGVTQSPTHLIKTRGQQATLRCSPISGHTSVYWYQQALGLGLQFLLWYDEGEERNRGNFPPRFSGRQFPNYSSELNVNALELEDSALYLCASSHSGQSYEQYFGPGTRLTVT.

This chain uses TRBV3-1 with TRBJ2-5; TCRdb's D call of TRBD2 is untestable without DNA. The CDR3 has 17 residues. Germline assignment: CDR1 LGHDT and CDR2 YNNKEL (reference sequence). CDR3 in amino acids: CASSRPTLSKSQETQYF.

The V and J genes are TRBV11-1 and TRBJ2-7; TCRdb reports TRBD1, a call that lacks DNA to check it against. CDR1 SGHAT and CDR2 FQDESV come from the germline V gene (reference sequence). The CDR3 is made up of 12 amino acids. The CDR3 loop is CASSLTGIEQYF.

The chain combines TRBV24-1 with TRBJ2-2; TCRdb indicates TRBD2, and absent DNA this call remains unverified. The germline V gene has CDR1 KGHDR and CDR2 SFDVKD. The CDR3 has 14 residues. The CDR3 is CATRSGGNTGELFF.

The V and J genes are TRBV5-1 and TRBJ2-1; TCRdb indicates TRBD2, and absent DNA this call remains unverified. The length of the CDR3 is 16 residues. Germline lookup yields CDR1 SGHRS and CDR2 YFSETQ. The CDR3 is CASSGMTSGVNNEQFF.

The rearrangement joins TRBV2 to TRBJ2-2; lacking DNA, the TRBD1 call made by TCRdb goes unchecked. The CDR3 sequence is 17 residues long. Germline CDR1 reads SNHLY; CDR2 reads FYNNEI. CDR3: CASSEPGAGRVTGELFF.

The gene calls are TRBV2 and TRBJ2-3; TCRdb gives TRBD2 as the D gene, but with no DNA this cannot be confirmed. There are 18 residues in the CDR3. Germline V gives CDR1 SNHLY, CDR2 FYNNEI. Here the CDR3 reads CASSERTSGGVGHDTQYF.

The chain couples TRBV2 to TRBJ2-3; TCRdb calls TRBD1, which cannot be checked without DNA. This CDR3 is 15 amino acids long. Germline values: CDR1 SNHLY, CDR2 FYNNEI. CDR3 loop: CASSDGQGAEDTQYF.

This chain joins TRBV7-6 and TRBJ2-7; TCRdb returns TRBD1, unconfirmable since there is no DNA. Looked up from germline, CDR1 is SGHVS and CDR2 is FNYEAQ. The CDR3 is 15 residues long. CDR3 sequence reads: CASSLGTVTSYEQYF. Variable domain in full (rest from reference TRBV7-6 and TRBJ2-7): GAGVSQSPRYKVTKRGQDVALRCDPISGHVSLYWYRQALGQGPEFLTYFNYEAQQDKSGLPNDRFSAERPEGSISTLTIQRTEQRDSAMYRCASSLGTVTSYEQYFGPGTRLTVT.

The chain carries TRBV9 and TRBJ2-3; with no DNA, the TCRdb D assignment of TRBD1 cannot be verified. Germline V gives CDR1 SGDLS, CDR2 YYNGEE. The CDR3 has 16 amino acids. The CDR3 loop is CASSTSGGPGTDTQYF.

The chain recombines TRBV21-1 with TRBJ2-1; there is no DNA to check the TCRdb D call of TRBD2. TRBV21-1 is marked as a pseudogene. The CDR3 extends over 18 amino acids. CDR3 loop: CASSPRLAGGLLYNEQFF.

The chain uses TRBV5-6 and TRBJ2-7; TCRdb returns TRBD1, unconfirmable since there is no DNA. CDR1 and CDR2 from the germline V gene are SGHDT and YYEEEE. The CDR3 is 15 residues long. The CDR3 region is CASTSLRGAWYEQYF.

V usage is TRBV7-2 and J usage is TRBJ1-2; TCRdb gives TRBD1 as the D gene, but with no DNA this cannot be confirmed. This CDR3 is built from 15 residues. CDR1 is SGHTA and CDR2 is FQGNSA in the germline V gene. The CDR3 sequence is CASSPYPDSAYGYTF.

The chain has TRBV3-1 and TRBJ2-7; TCRdb gives TRBD2 as the D gene, but with no DNA this cannot be confirmed. The V gene's germline CDR1 is LGHDT and CDR2 YNNKEL (reference sequence). The CDR3 runs 16 residues. CDR3: CASSQALGERAYEQYF.

The V gene is TRBV19, the J gene TRBJ2-3; TCRdb designates TRBD1, a call that cannot be tested without DNA. In germline, CDR1 is LNHDA, CDR2 SQIVND (reference sequence). The CDR3 has 16 residues. This CDR3 reads CASSMAGPLSTDTQYF.